This is a list of T cell receptor beta chains from one sample in a study of long-term antiretroviral therapy in people with HIV. The data were produced by immunoSEQ multiplex PCR, yet TCRdb's version contains in-frame clones alone and is incomplete. The repertoire holds 20,000 to 30,000 clones, with about 87% as singletons. Sequenced here: unsorted PBMCs, sampled 1.8 years before starting antiretroviral therapy. The receptors were sampled from a man aged 45-60 years with HIV. Both conserved end residues are trimmed from each CDR3. The order of the fields is CDR3 protein, J gene, V gene, D gene. The D gene is left open where the match is weak.

ASSYSVAGTYEQY TRBJ2-7 TRBV6-5 TRBD2
ASSSQVLETQY TRBJ2-5 TRBV5-1 NA
ASSQGTEINEKLF TRBJ1-4 TRBV4-1 NA
SVEEGPRGDEQF TRBJ2-1 TRBV29-1 NA
ASSQLSGIGTQY TRBJ2-5 TRBV5-8 NA
ASSRPGQGIKQY TRBJ2-7 TRBV28 TRBD1
ASSQDNRGTNYGYT TRBJ1-2 TRBV4-3 NA
ASRIQGAPEQY TRBJ2-7 TRBV5-6 TRBD1
ASSPQGLVGEQY TRBJ2-7 TRBV6-6 TRBD1
ASSRRQGMEGGYT TRBJ1-2 TRBV6-5 NA
ASSVSTDTQY TRBJ2-3 TRBV10-1 NA
ASSPGGLLNEQF TRBJ2-1 TRBV9 TRBD2
ASSQRGGPGYNEQF TRBJ2-1 TRBV7-9 TRBD2
AISQIDYGYT TRBJ1-2 TRBV10-3 NA
ASSTNRGPGQMY TRBJ2-7 TRBV27 TRBD1
ASRLILTDTQY TRBJ2-3 TRBV27 NA
ASSPPRQGKGPDTQY TRBJ2-3 TRBV5-1 NA
ASSIRTGDMNTEAF TRBJ1-1 TRBV19 TRBD1
ASSEYTTYGYT TRBJ1-2 TRBV5-1 NA
ASSLIGGGANVLT TRBJ2-6 TRBV5-1 NA
AWSPFGTEAF TRBJ1-1 TRBV30 NA
ASSPPGQYQPQH TRBJ1-5 TRBV18 NA
ASSRDRGSQPQH TRBJ1-5 TRBV11-2 TRBD1
ARRTGGPYEQY TRBJ2-7 TRBV5-3 TRBD1
ASSSAKIVEQF TRBJ2-1 TRBV7-9 NA
ASSGSGTGGNQPQH TRBJ1-5 TRBV6-6 TRBD1
ASSRETTYEQY TRBJ2-7 TRBV9 NA
ASSYTGGSYNEQF TRBJ2-1 TRBV6-6 TRBD2
ASSVTGRFGNIQY TRBJ2-4 TRBV5-4 NA
ASSSRQGAYEQY TRBJ2-7 TRBV6-6 TRBD1
ASSATGGGARETQY TRBJ2-5 TRBV9 TRBD2
ASSDGNGSEKLF TRBJ1-4 TRBV2 NA
ASSLDPLAGGPNEQF TRBJ2-1 TRBV5-1 TRBD2
ASSKLGPDGRSYEQY TRBJ2-7 TRBV21-1 NA
ASSTGLAGTDTQY TRBJ2-3 TRBV18 TRBD2
ASSLLNSRVSGANVLT TRBJ2-6 TRBV27 NA
AWSSQGEHEQF TRBJ2-1 TRBV30 TRBD1
ASSSGAPDTQY TRBJ2-3 TRBV18 NA
ASSLDIAGTDTQY TRBJ2-3 TRBV5-1 TRBD2
ASSWGGLAAGMGNEQF TRBJ2-1 TRBV5-4 TRBD2
ASSQPIGPRAQFGTQY TRBJ2-5 TRBV14 NA
ASSQGLGERKQF TRBJ2-1 TRBV4-2 NA
ASSYGGSSYNEQF TRBJ2-1 TRBV6-5 NA
ASSVALGMTEAF TRBJ1-1 TRBV9 NA
ASSFRSGTAYNEQF TRBJ2-1 TRBV7-3 NA
ASSGQMTTEAF TRBJ1-1 TRBV6-1 NA
ASSLLQGTYNEQF TRBJ2-1 TRBV5-1 TRBD1
ASSDRGEETQY TRBJ2-5 TRBV2 NA
ASSFAEVEQY TRBJ2-7 TRBV11-2 NA